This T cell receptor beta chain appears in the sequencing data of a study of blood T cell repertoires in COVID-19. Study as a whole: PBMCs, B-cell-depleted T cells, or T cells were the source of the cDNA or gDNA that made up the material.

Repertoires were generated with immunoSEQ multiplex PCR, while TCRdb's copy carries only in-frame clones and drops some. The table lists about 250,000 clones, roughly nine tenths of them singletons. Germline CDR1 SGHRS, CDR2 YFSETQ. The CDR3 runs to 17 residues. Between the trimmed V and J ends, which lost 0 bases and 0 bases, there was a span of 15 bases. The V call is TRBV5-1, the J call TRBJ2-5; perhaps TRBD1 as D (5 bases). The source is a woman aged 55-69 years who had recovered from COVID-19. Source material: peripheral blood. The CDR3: CASSLARAGLYQETQYF. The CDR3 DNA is TGCGCCAGCAGCTTGGCCAGGGCAGGCCTTTACCAAGAGACCCAGTACTTC.